This TCR beta chain was recorded in a study of CD8+ T cells in alopecia areata. Regarding the study as a whole: Clonality in the scalp and expanded CD8+ clones ranked among the top 100 were significantly decreased by tofacitinib. Scalp lesions, especially in alopecia totalis/universalis, had higher clonality than normal scalp. In blood and scalp, many expanded lesional clones persisted during tofacitinib.

As to treatment: oral pan-JAK inhibitor, 5-10 mg twice daily. Cell sorting was applied to PBMCs, and CD4+ and CD8+ T cells were collected. Once RNA had been extracted, it was reverse transcribed into cDNA to act as the sequencing template. Some clones are missing from TCRdb's copy, which holds only in-frame ones; the method was immunoSEQ multiplex PCR. The sample yields some 150,000 clones, 82% seen once. In the case of this clone: Its antigen is as yet unknown.

This CDR3 has 15 amino acids. V dropped 4 bases and J dropped 4; count of bases not matched to a gene: 6. Germline V lookup: CDR1 MRHNA, CDR2 SNTAGT. The V call is TRBV6-4, the J call TRBJ1-5, with TRBD1 identical over 8 bases. Material: CD8+ T cells sorted from blood, obtained at week 4, from a patient treated with tofacitinib. The sequence derives from a human donor with alopecia areata. The CDR3 protein is CASSVQDRENQPQHF. The CDR3 DNA sequence: TGTGCCAGCAGTGTCCAGGACAGGGAGAATCAGCCCCAGCATTTT.